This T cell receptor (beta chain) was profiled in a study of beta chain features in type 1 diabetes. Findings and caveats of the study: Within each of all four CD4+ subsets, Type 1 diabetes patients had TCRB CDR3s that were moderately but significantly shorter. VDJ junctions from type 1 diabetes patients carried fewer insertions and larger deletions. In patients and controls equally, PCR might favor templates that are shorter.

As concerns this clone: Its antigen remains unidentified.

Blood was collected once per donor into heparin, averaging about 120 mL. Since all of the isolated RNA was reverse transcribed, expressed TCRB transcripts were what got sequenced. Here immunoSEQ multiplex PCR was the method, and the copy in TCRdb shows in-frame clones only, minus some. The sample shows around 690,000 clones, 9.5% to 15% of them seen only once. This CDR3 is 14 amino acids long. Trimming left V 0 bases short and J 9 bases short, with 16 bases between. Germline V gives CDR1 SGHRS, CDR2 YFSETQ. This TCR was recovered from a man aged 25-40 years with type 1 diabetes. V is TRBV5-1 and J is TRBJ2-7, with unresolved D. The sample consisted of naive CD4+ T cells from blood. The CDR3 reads CASSLDSSPMLQYF. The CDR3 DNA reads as TGCGCCAGCAGCTTGGACAGTTCCCCTATGTTGCAGTACTTC.